What follows describes a single TCR beta chain. Its specificity is not known. The sample comes from a study of PD-1 blockade in mismatch repair-deficient tumors. The study, taken as a whole, reports: Rapid post-treatment expansion, then contraction, generally preceding radiologic response, marked tumor-resident clones.

With V trimmed by 2 bases and J by 3 bases, 6 bases remained unmatched. Per the germline V gene, CDR1 is SGHRS and CDR2 is YFSETQ. CDR3 length: 17 amino acids. The protocol was immunoSEQ multiplex PCR, while the TCRdb copy is restricted to in-frame clones and leaves out a portion. Of 12,000 to 15,000 clones detected, around 80% appear once; the ten largest clones hold approximately 2%. The chain has TRBV5-1 and TRBJ2-1; 12 nucleotides align to TRBD2. This TCR derives from an adult with mismatch repair-deficient cancer. The sequencing here drew on PBMCs, taken less than 15 weeks after starting pembrolizumab. The CDR3 coding sequence is TGCGCCAGCAGCTTCCTAGCGGGAGGGCCATTCTACAATGAGCAGTTCTTC. Encoded protein: CASSFLAGGPFYNEQFF.